This TCR beta chain was sequenced for a study of cytomegalovirus exposure and HLA in healthy donors. Overall study findings and caveats: Some TCR beta chains (approximately 180 of them) were listed as cytomegalovirus-associated. Among the CMV-associated chains, three were confirmed in vitro as specific for CMV antigens. Reportedly, cytomegalovirus status was diagnosed with high sensitivity and specificity.

Donors came from a validation cohort of approximately 110 subjects, distinct from the first 666-subject cohort. A few counts support this clone. Its target is not known. Here immunoSEQ multiplex PCR was the method, and the copy in TCRdb shows in-frame clones only, minus some. The repertoire holds tens of thousands of clones, with roughly 90% as singletons. The clonotype originates from a woman aged 25 to 39 in good health and CMV-seronegative. Input material: PBMCs.

The CDR3, as DNA: TGTGCCAGCAGTACTCAGGGGGCCGGGGCCAACGTCCTGACTTTC. Translated: CASSTQGAGANVLTF. The V and J genes are TRBV6-6 and TRBJ2-6, with 8 bases aligning to TRBD1. This CDR3 is built from 15 residues. The J segment lost 4 bases and the V segment lost 5 bases, leaving 4 bases of the junction unmatched. The germline V gene has CDR1 MNHNY and CDR2 SVGAGI (reference sequence).